This T cell receptor (beta chain) was obtained from a study of blood T cells in healthy people across ages. Whole-study findings and limits: Relative to aged donors, long-lived donors carried more naive CD4+ cells and displayed higher diversity. TCR beta diversity per million T cells fell roughly linearly with age.

As for this clonotype: Antigen: not known.

This CDR3 has 13 amino acids. CDR1 is LNHNV, CDR2 YYDKDF, per germline (reference sequence). Trimming removed 4 bases from V and 4 bases from J, with 8 bases in between. For the second PCR, which ran for roughly 7 to 11 cycles, a sample-barcoded 5' primer and a J-beta primer mix were used. Every cDNA was tagged by a template-switch adaptor with 12 random nucleotides. TCRdb used MiXCR to reprocess the 5' RACE reads, holding one entry per CDR3 protein. The profile shows 1.4 million or so distinct CDR3 sequences, 35% to 45% of them singletons. The clonotype originates from a woman aged 18 to 35 in good health. This rearrangement joins TRBV15 to TRBJ2-1, with D uncertain. Material: blood. The CDR3 reads CATSIRLYNEQFF. DNA for the CDR3: TGTGCCACCAGCATCAGGCTTTACAATGAGCAGTTCTTC.